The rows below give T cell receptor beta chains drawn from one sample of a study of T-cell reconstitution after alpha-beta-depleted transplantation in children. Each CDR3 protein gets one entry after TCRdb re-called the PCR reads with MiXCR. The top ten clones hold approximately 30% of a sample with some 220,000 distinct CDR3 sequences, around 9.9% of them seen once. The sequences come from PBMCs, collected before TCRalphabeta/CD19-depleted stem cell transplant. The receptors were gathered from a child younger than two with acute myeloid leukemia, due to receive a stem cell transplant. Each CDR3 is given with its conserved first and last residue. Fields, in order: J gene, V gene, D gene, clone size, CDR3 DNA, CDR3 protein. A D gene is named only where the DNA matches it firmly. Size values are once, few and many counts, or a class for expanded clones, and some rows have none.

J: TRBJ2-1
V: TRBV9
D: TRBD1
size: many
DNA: TGTGCCAGCAGCGTAGCCCAGGGGGTCCCCAATGAGCAGTTCTTC
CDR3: CASSVAQGVPNEQFF

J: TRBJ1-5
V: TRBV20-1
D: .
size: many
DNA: TGCAGTGCCAGGGAATATGGCAATCAGCCCCAGCATTTT
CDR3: CSAREYGNQPQHF

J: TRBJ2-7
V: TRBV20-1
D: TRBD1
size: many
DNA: TGCAGAGCTGACAGGGGAGAGGACGAGCAGTACTTC
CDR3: CRADRGEDEQYF

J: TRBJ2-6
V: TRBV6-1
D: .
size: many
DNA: TGTGCCAGAGCCTGGGCGGGGGCCAACGTCCTGACTTTC
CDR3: CARAWAGANVLTF

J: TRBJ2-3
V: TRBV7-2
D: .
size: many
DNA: TGTGCCAGCAGCTGGGAGGGGGGGAGCACAGATACGCAGTATTTT
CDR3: CASSWEGGSTDTQYF

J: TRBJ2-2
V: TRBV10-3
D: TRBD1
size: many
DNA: TGTGCCACCCGGACAGGGGAGTCCGGGGAGCTGTTTTTT
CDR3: CATRTGESGELFF

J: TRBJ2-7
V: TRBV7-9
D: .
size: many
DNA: TGTGCCAGCAGCTTAGGGAAGGGAGTTTCCTCCTACGAGCAGTACTTC
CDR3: CASSLGKGVSSYEQYF

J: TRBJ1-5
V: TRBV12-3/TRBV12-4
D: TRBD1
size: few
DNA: TGTGCCTGCAGTTTAATGACAGGGGGCCTTCGGACCCATCAGCCCCAGCATTTT
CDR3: CACSLMTGGLRTHQPQHF

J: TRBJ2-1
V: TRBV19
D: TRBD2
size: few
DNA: TGTGCCAGTACTCGGAGCGGGGCTCTCAATGAGCAGTTCTTC
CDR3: CASTRSGALNEQFF

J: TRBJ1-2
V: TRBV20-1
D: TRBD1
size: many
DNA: TGCAGTGCTAGGGGACAGGGGGCGCGAGGCTACACCTTC
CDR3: CSARGQGARGYTF

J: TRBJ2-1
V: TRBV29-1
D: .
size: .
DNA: TGCAGCGTTGAAAAGAACAGACGGCAGTTCTTC
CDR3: CSVEKNRRQFF

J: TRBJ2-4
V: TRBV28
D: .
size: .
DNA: TGTGCCAGCAGTTTGAACTCCCTCCTCGGGACCAAAAACATTCAGTACTTC
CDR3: CASSLNSLLGTKNIQYF

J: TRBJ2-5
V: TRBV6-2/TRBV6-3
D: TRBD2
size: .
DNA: TGTGCCAGCAAGGAACTAGCGATGATTGAGACCCAGTACTTC
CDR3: CASKELAMIETQYF

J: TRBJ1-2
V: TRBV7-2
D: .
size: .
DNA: TGTGCCAGCAGCTTACTGGGCCGGGGCTACACCTTC
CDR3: CASSLLGRGYTF

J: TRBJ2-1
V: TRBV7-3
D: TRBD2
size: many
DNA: TGTGCCAGCAGCCCGGGACTAGGGTTGTTCTTC
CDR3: CASSPGLGLFF

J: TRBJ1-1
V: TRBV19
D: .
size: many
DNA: TGTGCCAGGGGGTCCCATCCCTCGCCGACTGAAGCTTTCTTT
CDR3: CARGSHPSPTEAFF

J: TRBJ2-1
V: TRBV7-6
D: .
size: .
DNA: TGTGCCAGCAGCTTAGCGGACCCTATCGGTCCATACAATGAGCAGTTCTTC
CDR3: CASSLADPIGPYNEQFF

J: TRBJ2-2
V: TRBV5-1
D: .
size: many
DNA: TGCGCCAGCAGCGTAGATTACAGTACCGGGGAGCTGTTTTTT
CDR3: CASSVDYSTGELFF

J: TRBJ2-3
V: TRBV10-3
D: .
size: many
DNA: TGTGCCATCAGCCCAGCGGCGGCTCTGTGGAGCACAGATACGCAGTATTTT
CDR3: CAISPAAALWSTDTQYF

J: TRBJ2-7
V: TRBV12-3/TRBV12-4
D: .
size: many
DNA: TGTGCCAGCAGCCCCTTGACAGGCGTATCCTACGAGCAGTACTTC
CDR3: CASSPLTGVSYEQYF

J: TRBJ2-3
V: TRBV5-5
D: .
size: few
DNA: TGTGCCAGCAGCCCAACCACAGCTTTCACAGATACGCAGTATTTT
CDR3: CASSPTTAFTDTQYF

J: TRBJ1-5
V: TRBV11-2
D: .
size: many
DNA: TGTGCCAGCAGCTACCAGGGTGTCCGCAATCAGCCCCAGCATTTT
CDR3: CASSYQGVRNQPQHF

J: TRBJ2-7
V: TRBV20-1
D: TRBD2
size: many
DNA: TGCAGTGCTTTTAGCGGGAGGGCCTTCGAGCAGTACTTC
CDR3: CSAFSGRAFEQYF